This entry lists 32 T cell receptor beta chains sequenced from one sample in a study of PD-L1 blockade in urothelial cancer. Using immunoSEQ multiplex PCR, the repertoire was profiled, and TCRdb retains in-frame clones only, with some absent. The data hold roughly 120,000 clones, with approximately 88% observed a single time. Time point of the sample: pretreatment peripheral blood. The specimen was PBMCs, collected around atezolizumab (anti-PD-L1) treatment. The source is a middle-aged man with urothelial cancer.

The chain recombines TRBV6-6 with TRBJ1-5, with 10 bases identical to TRBD1. V lost 6 bases, J lost 3 bases, and 8 bases stayed unmatched. The CDR3 spans 16 residues. From germline, CDR1 is MNHNY and CDR2 SVGAGI (reference sequence). For the CDR3, the DNA is TGTGCCAGCAGCACCGGACAGGGGGGCTCCAATCAGCCCCAGCATTTT. As protein: CASSTGQGGSNQPQHF.

The rearrangement uses TRBV18 and TRBJ1-4; weak D call: TRBD1 (5 bases). With 1 base removed from V and 4 bases from J, the gap between germline ends came to 13 bases. The CDR3 runs to 16 residues. The germline CDR1 and CDR2 sequences are KGHSH and LQKENI. The CDR3 reads CASSPQTRGSNEKLFF. The DNA of the CDR3 is TGTGCCAGCTCACCACAGACCCGGGGGAGTAATGAAAAACTGTTTTTT.

This rearrangement joins TRBV10-3 to TRBJ1-1; 8 nucleotides line up with TRBD1. V gave up 4 bases and J gave up 0 bases; unmatched junction bases: 7. This CDR3 contains 16 residues. In germline, CDR1 is ENHRY, CDR2 SYGVKD. The CDR3 sequence is CAISGDRGLMNTEAFF. The CDR3 bases are TGTGCCATCAGTGGTGACAGGGGATTAATGAACACTGAAGCTTTCTTT.

The chain employs TRBV10-1 and TRBJ1-3, with D uncertain. Germline V gene sequence: CDR1 WNHNN, CDR2 SYGVQD (reference sequence). V was shortened by 7 bases and J by 2 bases, with 21 bases between the two germline ends. The CDR3 runs 17 residues. The CDR3 is CASKNPPRGQPGNTIYF. DNA for the CDR3: TGCGCCAGCAAAAACCCCCCCCGAGGGCAACCTGGAAACACCATATATTTT.

The chain is built from TRBV27 and TRBJ2-2, with TRBD2 matching 14 bases. CDR1 is MNHEY, CDR2 SMNVEV, per germline (reference sequence). The CDR3 is made up of 19 amino acids. With 5 bases clipped from V and 5 bases from J, the junction kept 13 bases outside the gene matches. In nucleotides, the CDR3 is TGTGCCAGCAGTCCCCGTCGACTAGCGGGAGGGCCGGGTACCGGGGAGCTGTTTTTT. It encodes CASSPRRLAGGPGTGELFF.

This chain uses TRBV9 with TRBJ2-5, with D possibly being TRBD1 (6 bases). CDR3 length equals 17 residues. V lost 0 bases and J 2 bases, leaving 17 bases between the germline ends. Per the germline V gene, CDR1 is SGDLS and CDR2 is YYNGEE. The CDR3 DNA reads TGTGCCAGCAGCGTAGTCCCCGGTGGGGGCAGGCAAGAGACCCAGTACTTC. It codes for CASSVVPGGGRQETQYF.

This sequence joins TRBV5-4 and TRBJ2-7; 11 nucleotides agree with TRBD2. V lost 0 bases, J lost 5 bases, and 10 bases stayed unmatched. The CDR3 covers 17 residues. Germline CDR1 reads SGHNT; CDR2 reads YYREEE (reference sequence). CDR3 loop: CASSLVGLSSGRHEQYF. In DNA, the CDR3 is TGTGCCAGCAGCTTGGTAGGTTTGTCTAGCGGGAGGCACGAGCAGTACTTC.

This chain connects TRBV18 to TRBJ1-1, with 8 bases aligning to TRBD1. The CDR3 extends over 14 amino acids. J gave up 4 bases and V 3 bases, and 4 bases lay outside the gene matches. Looked up from germline, CDR1 is KGHSH and CDR2 is LQKENI. The CDR3: CASSPQGAGTEAFF. The CDR3 bases are TGTGCCAGCTCACCCCAGGGGGCCGGCACTGAAGCTTTCTTT.

This chain joins TRBV5-1 and TRBJ2-1; possible D gene TRBD2, 6 bases. V lost 2 bases and J lost 0, with 15 bases in between. Germline CDR1 and CDR2: SGHRS and YFSETQ. The CDR3 spans 17 residues. The CDR3 bases are TGCGCCAGCAGCTTAGAACCTCGGGACTTCTCCTACAATGAGCAGTTCTTC. Translation gives CASSLEPRDFSYNEQFF.

V and J are TRBV19 and TRBJ1-2; 7 nucleotides match TRBD1. The CDR3 has 15 residues. Germline CDR1 LNHDA, CDR2 SQIVND (reference sequence). Trimming cost V 5 bases and J 8 bases; bases outside gene matches: 14. This chain's CDR3 is CASSLLGTGVGGYTF. The CDR3 DNA follows: TGTGCCAGTAGTCTCCTGGGAACAGGGGTTGGAGGCTACACCTTC.

The chain carries TRBV30 and TRBJ2-1; possible D gene TRBD2, 6 bases. V was cut by 1 base and J by 0 bases, with 10 bases left in between. Germline loops: CDR1 GTSNPN, CDR2 SVGIG (reference sequence). The CDR3 consists of 15 residues. Here the CDR3 DNA reads TGTGCCTGGAGTGAATCGGGACTCTCCTACAATGAGCAGTTCTTC. Its protein is CAWSESGLSYNEQFF.

The chain uses TRBV4-1 and TRBJ1-2; D is perhaps TRBD1 (6 bases). The CDR3 consists of 14 residues. Germline lookup yields CDR1 MGHRA and CDR2 YSYEKL. Trimming shortened V by 0 bases and J by 6 bases, and 11 bases separated the two germline ends. The CDR3 spells CASSQERDMNGYTF. The CDR3 DNA reads TGCGCCAGCAGCCAAGAAAGGGACATGAATGGCTACACCTTC.

The chain recombines TRBV6-1 with TRBJ2-5; D unresolved. The CDR3 is 12 amino acids. The V end was cut by 4 bases, the J end by 7 bases, with 10 bases between. Germline V gene data show CDR1 as MNHNS and CDR2 as SASEGT. The CDR3 is CASSALGSTQYF. The CDR3 nucleotides read TGTGCCAGCAGTGCCCTCGGTTCGACCCAGTACTTC.

CDR3 sequence reads: CASSYRTALSYEQYF. CDR3 DNA: TGTGCCAGCAGTTACCGGACAGCACTCTCCTACGAGCAGTACTTC. The rearrangement uses TRBV6-5 and TRBJ2-7; D is perhaps TRBD1 (6 bases). Germline V gene data show CDR1 as MNHEY and CDR2 as SVGAGI. The CDR3 length is 15 residues. V lost 2 bases and J lost 0, with 11 bases in between.

CDR3 loop: CASRPAGGEKLFF. In DNA, the CDR3 is TGTGCCAGTAGACCCGCAGGGGGAGAAAAACTGTTTTTT. The chain couples TRBV19 to TRBJ1-4; 7 nucleotides match TRBD1. The CDR3 has 13 residues. Germline CDR1 LNHDA, CDR2 SQIVND (reference sequence). J lost 8 bases, V lost 6 bases, and 6 bases had no gene match.

The chain employs TRBV5-6 and TRBJ1-2, with 7 positions matching TRBD1. Germline loops: CDR1 SGHDT, CDR2 YYEEEE. The CDR3 contains 16 residues. V lost 2 bases, J lost 1 base, and 8 bases stayed unmatched. The CDR3 bases are TGTGCCAGCAGCTTACTCGACAGGGAATTTAACTATGGCTACACCTTC. This codes for CASSLLDREFNYGYTF.

This sequence joins TRBV5-4 and TRBJ2-7, with D perhaps TRBD2 (5 bases). Germline loops: CDR1 SGHNT, CDR2 YYREEE (reference sequence). The length of the CDR3 is 12 residues. Trimming took 3 bases from V and 2 from J, leaving 6 bases between them. As DNA, the CDR3 is TGTGCCAGCAGCTCCGGGACCTACGAGCAGTACTTC. Protein: CASSSGTYEQYF.

This clone was seen once. The V and J genes are TRBV19 and TRBJ2-1; D gene unclear. V was cut by 0 bases and J by 1 base, with 10 bases left in between. The CDR3 is 16 amino acids. Germline CDR1 LNHDA, CDR2 SQIVND (reference sequence). The DNA of the CDR3 is TGTGCCAGTAGTATAGAGGCCGTAAGTTCCTACAATGAGCAGTTCTTC. The encoded protein is CASSIEAVSSYNEQFF.

The chain joins TRBV28 to TRBJ2-7, with D possibly TRBD1 on 6 matching bases. In germline, CDR1 is MDHEN, CDR2 SYDVKM. V dropped 6 bases and J dropped 4 bases, with 16 bases sitting between them. The CDR3 sequence is 14 residues long. CDR3 sequence: CASSAEVRGYEQYF. In DNA, the CDR3 is TGTGCCAGCAGCGCCGAGGTCAGGGGTTACGAGCAGTACTTC.

The V gene is TRBV27, the J gene TRBJ2-1; D not certain. V dropped 0 bases and J dropped 12 bases, with 6 bases sitting between them. The CDR3 length is 11 residues. Germline V gives CDR1 MNHEY, CDR2 SMNVEV (reference sequence). CDR3: CASSLSSVQFF. In DNA form, the CDR3 reads TGTGCCAGCAGTTTATCGAGCGTGCAGTTCTTC.

V usage is TRBV30 and J usage is TRBJ2-7, with 15 bases aligning to TRBD2. The CDR3 totals 17 residues. Germline V gene data show CDR1 as GTSNPN and CDR2 as SVGIG (reference sequence). J lost 0 bases, V lost 4 bases, and 7 bases had no gene match. In nucleotides, the CDR3 is TGTGCCTGGACAGGACTAGCGGGAGGGCCGGGCTCCTACGAGCAGTACTTC. Translation gives CAWTGLAGGPGSYEQYF.

The genes are TRBV4-1 and TRBJ2-4, with 11 bases that match TRBD2. Losses at the gene ends were 1 base for V and 2 bases for J; bases not matched to a gene: 10. The germline V gene encodes CDR1 MGHRA and CDR2 YSYEKL. This CDR3 is 19 amino acids long. The CDR3 region has the DNA TGCGCCAGCAGCCAAGGGAGAATAGCGGGAGGGAGGTCCAAAAACATTCAGTACTTC. This sequence encodes CASSQGRIAGGRSKNIQYF.

The V call is TRBV15, the J call TRBJ1-1, with D possibly TRBD1 on 5 matching bases. V was cut by 0 bases and J by 5 bases, with 13 bases left in between. Germline CDR1 LNHNV, CDR2 YYDKDF (reference sequence). The CDR3 length is 15 residues. This chain's CDR3 is CATSRDRGGLTEAFF. The CDR3 bases are TGTGCCACCAGCAGAGATCGGGGGGGGTTGACTGAAGCTTTCTTT. The whole variable domain, remainder taken from reference TRBV15 and TRBJ1-1, is DAMVIQNPRYQVTQFGKPVTLSCSQTLNHNVMYWYQQKSSQAPKLLFHYYDKDFNNEADTPDNFQSRRPNTSFCFLDIRSPGLGDTAMYLCATSRDRGGLTEAFFGQGTRLTVV.

The chain combines TRBV11-2 with TRBJ1-2; possibly TRBD1 for D (6 bases). This CDR3 comprises 16 residues. Trimming removed 0 bases at V and 7 bases at J, with 18 bases between. Per germline, CDR1 SGHAT and CDR2 FQNNGV. Here the CDR3 DNA reads TGTGCCAGCAGCTTAGATCTAGAAGGGGGAGTGGGTGGCTACACCTTC. This translates into CASSLDLEGGVGGYTF.

Turning to this clone: Other DNA sequences in the same sample also yield this CDR3. The rearrangement joins TRBV11-2 to TRBJ2-7; 12 nucleotides agree with TRBD1. After removal of 3 bases from V and 0 bases from J, the junction contained 6 bases not matched to a gene. This CDR3 has 17 residues. CDR1 is SGHAT, CDR2 FQNNGV, per germline. The CDR3 DNA reads as TGTGCCAGCAGCTTGGGGACAGGGGGCCTCAGCTCCTACGAGCAGTACTTC. It encodes CASSLGTGGLSSYEQYF.

The chain combines TRBV19 with TRBJ2-1, with D perhaps matching TRBD2 (5 bases). In germline, CDR1 is LNHDA, CDR2 SQIVND (reference sequence). Trimming took off 4 bases at V and 6 bases at J, with 13 bases between the two ends. CDR3 length: 14 amino acids. Written as DNA, the CDR3 is TGTGCCAGTAGTAAGGCTACTAGGATCAATGAGCAGTTCTTC. Its translation is CASSKATRINEQFF.

Comments on this clone: Other DNA sequences in this sample translate to the same CDR3. This rearrangement joins TRBV5-1 to TRBJ1-2; D is unclear. CDR1 and CDR2 (germline): SGHRS, YFSETQ. The CDR3 extends over 13 amino acids. Trimming pared 0 bases from V and 2 bases from J, leaving 5 bases between. CDR3 nucleotide sequence: TGCGCCAGCAGCTTGGCCGGGAACTATGGCTACACCTTC. Translating gives CASSLAGNYGYTF.

V and J are TRBV7-2 and TRBJ2-3; D not certain. The CDR3 totals 13 residues. Germline CDR1 and CDR2: SGHTA and FQGNSA. Trimming left V 7 bases short and J 2 bases short, with 10 bases between. CDR3: CASTSRVTDTQYF. Here the CDR3 DNA reads TGTGCCAGCACCTCACGGGTCACAGATACGCAGTATTTT.

The chain combines TRBV27 with TRBJ1-6, with 7 bases identical to TRBD1. CDR1 MNHEY and CDR2 SMNVEV come from the germline V gene (reference sequence). CDR3 size: 16 residues. J was trimmed by 17 bases and V by 5 bases; bases with no gene match: 21. CDR3 nucleotides: TGTGCCAGCAGTATGAGGGGACAGATCTATAATTCACCGGTCCACTTT. Amino acid sequence: CASSMRGQIYNSPVHF.

This chain connects TRBV6-5 to TRBJ1-3; D is unresolved. Germline loops: CDR1 MNHEY, CDR2 SVGAGI. Trimming pared 5 bases from V and 7 bases from J, leaving 15 bases between. The CDR3 spans 14 residues. This CDR3 is CASSPSGGQNTIYF. The CDR3, as DNA: TGTGCCAGCAGTCCCAGTGGAGGGCAGAACACCATATATTTT.

The chain recombines TRBV7-9 with TRBJ2-3; 8 nucleotides match TRBD2. CDR1 and CDR2 (germline): SEHNR, FQNEAQ (reference sequence). The ends lost 1 base at V and 4 bases at J; junction bases unmatched: 4. The CDR3 covers 15 residues. CDR3 region: CASSLDGLAADTQYF. The CDR3 DNA reads as TGTGCCAGCAGCTTAGATGGACTAGCCGCAGATACGCAGTATTTT.

The chain is built from TRBV6-1 and TRBJ2-7; 12 bases map to TRBD1. Germline V CDR1 and CDR2: MNHNS, SASEGT. V trimming: 4 bases; J trimming: 6 bases; junction bases outside the gene matches: 7. The CDR3 totals 15 residues. The CDR3 DNA reads as TGTGCCAGCAGTGTAGGGGGACAGGGGGCCGGCGAGCAGTACTTC. It codes for CASSVGGQGAGEQYF.